This TCR beta chain was recovered during a study of immune heterogeneity within non-small cell lung tumors. Template material for each sample was 550 to 700 ng of bulk tumor genomic DNA. Biopsies, several per primary tumor and spaced far apart, were collected during surgery. The study enrolled patients with untreated, newly diagnosed non-small cell lung cancer who underwent curative surgery. Using 32 V and 13 J primers, multiplex PCR amplified TCR beta CDR3. TCRdb used MiXCR to reprocess the multiplex PCR reads, holding one entry per CDR3 protein. The table has about 21,000 distinct CDR3 sequences, 25% to 30% seen once. This clonotype appeared a few times. V was shortened by 3 bases and J by 6 bases, with 7 bases between the two germline ends. CDR3 length: 12 residues.

This sequence originates from a man aged 40-55 years with non-small cell lung cancer. V and J are TRBV12-3 or TRBV12-4 and TRBJ2-3; D unresolved. Sequencing was carried out using lung tumor tissue. This CDR3 is CASSFSRDTQYF. CDR3 nucleotides: TGTGCCAGCAGTTTTAGCCGGGATACGCAGTATTTT.